A selection of T cell receptor beta chains follows, all from one sample in a study of cytomegalovirus exposure and HLA in healthy donors. Profiling relied on immunoSEQ multiplex PCR, and the TCRdb table lists in-frame clones only, not all of them. The data show tens of thousands of clones, 65% seen once. Input material: PBMCs. The source is a woman between 45 and 60 years old in good health and CMV-seropositive. The CDR3 runs from the conserved cysteine through the conserved F or W. D genes are given only for firm matches. Where a row states a size, it is once, few, many or the class of an expanded clone; other rows omit it.

J gene: TRBJ1-4
clone size: NA
D gene: NA
V gene: TRBV7-9
CDR3 protein: CASSFLPGATNEKLFF
CDR3 DNA: TGTGCCAGCAGCTTCCTACCAGGGGCAACTAATGAAAAACTGTTTTTT

J gene: TRBJ2-2
clone size: NA
D gene: TRBD1
V gene: TRBV5-1
CDR3 protein: CASRTGQGPNTGELFF
CDR3 DNA: TGCGCCAGCAGGACCGGACAGGGACCAAACACCGGGGAGCTGTTTTTT

J gene: TRBJ2-7
clone size: NA
D gene: NA
V gene: TRBV7-6
CDR3 protein: CASSLWAGVPYEQYF
CDR3 DNA: TGTGCCAGCAGCTTATGGGCAGGGGTGCCCTACGAGCAGTACTTC

J gene: TRBJ1-1
clone size: NA
D gene: NA
V gene: TRBV10-3
CDR3 protein: CATQQGLNTEAFF
CDR3 DNA: TGTGCCACACAACAGGGATTGAACACTGAAGCTTTCTTT

J gene: TRBJ1-2
clone size: NA
D gene: NA
V gene: TRBV5-6
CDR3 protein: CASSLLASGDGYTF
CDR3 DNA: TGTGCCAGCAGCCTCCTCGCCTCCGGGGATGGCTACACCTTC

J gene: TRBJ2-2
clone size: NA
D gene: NA
V gene: TRBV28
CDR3 protein: CASSTQGPGELFF
CDR3 DNA: TGTGCCAGCAGTACCCAGGGTCCCGGGGAGCTGTTTTTT

J gene: TRBJ1-1
clone size: NA
D gene: NA
V gene: TRBV18
CDR3 protein: CASSPISREQKNTEAFF
CDR3 DNA: TGTGCCAGCTCACCAATTTCACGCGAACAGAAGAACACTGAAGCTTTCTTT

J gene: TRBJ2-3
clone size: NA
D gene: TRBD2
V gene: TRBV7-2
CDR3 protein: CASSLASTSGSTDTQYF
CDR3 DNA: TGTGCCAGCAGCTTAGCGAGTACTAGCGGGAGCACAGATACGCAGTATTTT

J gene: TRBJ1-2
clone size: NA
D gene: NA
V gene: TRBV4-1
CDR3 protein: CASSQEESGGAREGYTF
CDR3 DNA: TGCGCCAGCAGCCAAGAAGAATCCGGCGGCGCAAGGGAGGGCTACACCTTC

J gene: TRBJ2-7
clone size: few
D gene: TRBD1
V gene: TRBV2
CDR3 protein: CASRKDLDRGFYEQYF
CDR3 DNA: TGTGCCAGCCGGAAGGACTTGGACAGGGGTTTCTACGAGCAGTACTTC

J gene: TRBJ2-1
clone size: few
D gene: TRBD2
V gene: TRBV4-3
CDR3 protein: CASSEIGSGSYNEQFF
CDR3 DNA: TGCGCCAGCAGCGAAATCGGTAGCGGGTCTTACAATGAGCAGTTCTTC

J gene: TRBJ2-1
clone size: once
D gene: TRBD1
V gene: TRBV5-6
CDR3 protein: CASSLNRGNSYNEQFF
CDR3 DNA: TGTGCCAGCAGCTTGAACAGGGGGAACTCCTACAATGAGCAGTTCTTC

J gene: TRBJ2-7
clone size: NA
D gene: TRBD1
V gene: TRBV7-6
CDR3 protein: CASSYGQASYEQYF
CDR3 DNA: TGTGCCAGCAGCTATGGACAGGCCAGCTACGAGCAGTACTTC

J gene: TRBJ1-1
clone size: NA
D gene: NA
V gene: TRBV5-1
CDR3 protein: CASSSSGATEAFF
CDR3 DNA: TGCGCCAGCAGCTCCTCAGGGGCAACTGAAGCTTTCTTT

J gene: TRBJ1-2
clone size: NA
D gene: NA
V gene: TRBV12-1
CDR3 protein: CASSLLRTGDSYGYTF
CDR3 DNA: TGTGCCAGCAGCTTGCTTAGGACAGGGGACAGCTATGGCTACACCTTC

J gene: TRBJ1-1
clone size: once
D gene: NA
V gene: TRBV18
CDR3 protein: CASSPPIQGMNTEAFF
CDR3 DNA: TGTGCCAGCTCACCGCCTATCCAGGGCATGAACACTGAAGCTTTCTTT

J gene: TRBJ2-3
clone size: NA
D gene: NA
V gene: TRBV21-1
CDR3 protein: CASSKEERTTDTQYF
CDR3 DNA: TGTGCCAGCAGCAAAGAGGAGCGGACCACAGATACGCAGTATTTT

J gene: TRBJ1-5
clone size: few
D gene: NA
V gene: TRBV28
CDR3 protein: CASRTPGPNQPQHF
CDR3 DNA: TGTGCCAGCAGAACCCCGGGTCCCAATCAGCCCCAGCATTTT

J gene: TRBJ1-5
clone size: NA
D gene: NA
V gene: TRBV10-2
CDR3 protein: CASSEGQHNQPQHF
CDR3 DNA: TGCGCCAGCAGTGAAGGACAGCACAATCAGCCCCAGCATTTT

J gene: TRBJ2-5
clone size: NA
D gene: TRBD2
V gene: TRBV19
CDR3 protein: CATVGGGRETQYF
CDR3 DNA: TGTGCCACAGTAGGCGGGGGGCGTGAGACCCAGTACTTC

J gene: TRBJ1-3
clone size: NA
D gene: NA
V gene: TRBV5-6
CDR3 protein: CASSSISGNTIYF
CDR3 DNA: TGTGCCAGCAGCTCCATCTCTGGAAACACCATATATTTT

J gene: TRBJ2-1
clone size: few
D gene: NA
V gene: TRBV9
CDR3 protein: CASSLFPNEQFF
CDR3 DNA: TGTGCCAGCAGCTTATTCCCCAATGAGCAGTTCTTC

J gene: TRBJ2-2
clone size: few
D gene: NA
V gene: TRBV9
CDR3 protein: CASSVAGSSTGELFF
CDR3 DNA: TGTGCCAGCAGCGTAGCGGGATCGTCCACCGGGGAGCTGTTTTTT

J gene: TRBJ2-2
clone size: once
D gene: TRBD2
V gene: TRBV4-1
CDR3 protein: CASSFSGPVDTGELFF
CDR3 DNA: TGCGCCAGCAGCTTTAGCGGGCCGGTGGACACCGGGGAGCTGTTTTTT

J gene: TRBJ2-7
clone size: NA
D gene: TRBD2
V gene: TRBV7-2
CDR3 protein: CASSLFLAGGGEQYF
CDR3 DNA: TGTGCCAGCAGCTTATTTTTAGCGGGGGGGGGCGAGCAGTACTTC

J gene: TRBJ1-6
clone size: NA
D gene: NA
V gene: TRBV7-6
CDR3 protein: CASSLEPNPGNSPLHF
CDR3 DNA: TGTGCCAGCAGCTTAGAGCCGAATCCGGGTAATTCACCCCTCCACTTT

J gene: TRBJ2-1
clone size: NA
D gene: TRBD2
V gene: TRBV28
CDR3 protein: CASRSSGGAIAQFF
CDR3 DNA: TGTGCCAGCAGGTCTAGCGGGGGGGCGATCGCGCAGTTCTTC

J gene: TRBJ2-3
clone size: NA
D gene: NA
V gene: TRBV5-1
CDR3 protein: CASSWFGGAIDTQYF
CDR3 DNA: TGCGCCAGCAGCTGGTTTGGGGGGGCCATAGATACGCAGTATTTT

J gene: TRBJ1-5
clone size: NA
D gene: NA
V gene: TRBV28
CDR3 protein: CATRKGGWNQPQHF
CDR3 DNA: TGTGCCACCCGCAAAGGGGGTTGGAATCAGCCCCAGCATTTT

J gene: TRBJ2-7
clone size: few
D gene: NA
V gene: TRBV7-9
CDR3 protein: CASSLSGITYEQYF
CDR3 DNA: TGTGCCAGCAGCTTGTCGGGGATTACCTACGAGCAGTACTTC

J gene: TRBJ2-7
clone size: NA
D gene: NA
V gene: TRBV28
CDR3 protein: CASSPTARAGYEQYF
CDR3 DNA: TGTGCCAGCAGCCCCACCGCGAGAGCGGGCTACGAGCAGTACTTC

J gene: TRBJ1-1
clone size: NA
D gene: TRBD1
V gene: TRBV7-6
CDR3 protein: CASSPPGGNTEAFF
CDR3 DNA: TGTGCCAGCAGCCCCCCAGGGGGGAACACTGAAGCTTTCTTT

J gene: TRBJ2-1
clone size: NA
D gene: NA
V gene: TRBV29-1
CDR3 protein: CSVASGSYGEQFF
CDR3 DNA: TGCAGCGTTGCATCGGGTTCCTACGGTGAGCAGTTCTTC

J gene: TRBJ1-2
clone size: NA
D gene: TRBD1
V gene: TRBV2
CDR3 protein: CASSEGMGTGEGYTF
CDR3 DNA: TGTGCCAGCAGTGAAGGAATGGGGACAGGCGAGGGCTACACCTTC

J gene: TRBJ1-4
clone size: NA
D gene: TRBD1
V gene: TRBV5-4
CDR3 protein: CASGLTTGGSEKLFF
CDR3 DNA: TGTGCCAGCGGCTTGACGACAGGGGGCAGTGAAAAACTGTTTTTT

J gene: TRBJ1-5
clone size: NA
D gene: NA
V gene: TRBV2
CDR3 protein: CASRGNRNYNQPQHF
CDR3 DNA: TGTGCCAGCAGAGGAAACAGGAATTACAATCAGCCCCAGCATTTT

J gene: TRBJ2-1
clone size: once
D gene: NA
V gene: TRBV5-5
CDR3 protein: CASSLSRANEQFF
CDR3 DNA: TGTGCCAGCAGCTTGTCCAGGGCCAATGAGCAGTTCTTC

J gene: TRBJ1-2
clone size: few
D gene: NA
V gene: TRBV10-3
CDR3 protein: CAIRGEGKANYGYTF
CDR3 DNA: TGTGCCATCAGAGGGGAGGGGAAGGCGAACTATGGCTACACCTTC

J gene: TRBJ2-7
clone size: NA
D gene: NA
V gene: TRBV7-9
CDR3 protein: CASSLTGYEQYF
CDR3 DNA: TGTGCCAGCAGCTTAACGGGGTACGAGCAGTACTTC

J gene: TRBJ2-5
clone size: NA
D gene: NA
V gene: TRBV30
CDR3 protein: CAWKPGIETQYF
CDR3 DNA: TGTGCCTGGAAACCGGGGATAGAGACCCAGTACTTC

J gene: TRBJ2-3
clone size: NA
D gene: TRBD1
V gene: TRBV19
CDR3 protein: CASSSQPGGYTQYF
CDR3 DNA: TGTGCCAGTAGTAGCCAACCAGGGGGTTATACGCAGTATTTT

J gene: TRBJ2-1
clone size: few
D gene: NA
V gene: TRBV12-2
CDR3 protein: CASRFPERSSYNEQFF
CDR3 DNA: TGTGCAAGTCGCTTCCCTGAGAGGAGCTCCTACAATGAGCAGTTCTTC

J gene: TRBJ1-5
clone size: NA
D gene: NA
V gene: TRBV18
CDR3 protein: CASSPGGGGNQPQHF
CDR3 DNA: TGTGCCAGCTCACCCGGCGGGGGAGGCAATCAGCCCCAGCATTTT

J gene: TRBJ1-2
clone size: NA
D gene: NA
V gene: TRBV7-9
CDR3 protein: CASSPGEGRAFNGYTF
CDR3 DNA: TGTGCCAGCAGCCCCGGGGAGGGCCGGGCGTTTAATGGCTACACCTTC

J gene: TRBJ1-4
clone size: NA
D gene: NA
V gene: TRBV29-1
CDR3 protein: CSVEDKFREKLFF
CDR3 DNA: TGCAGCGTTGAAGATAAGTTCCGGGAAAAACTGTTTTTT

J gene: TRBJ2-1
clone size: NA
D gene: NA
V gene: TRBV5-4
CDR3 protein: CASSLDWGPRDEQFF
CDR3 DNA: TGTGCCAGCAGCTTGGATTGGGGCCCTCGGGATGAGCAGTTCTTC

J gene: TRBJ1-1
clone size: few
D gene: NA
V gene: TRBV7-9
CDR3 protein: CSSSRDMNTEAFF
CDR3 DNA: TGTTCCAGCAGCAGGGACATGAACACTGAAGCTTTCTTT